Described below is a single T cell receptor (beta chain) sequence and its context. Its target is not known. CDR3 length: 14 residues. The germline gives CDR1 LNHNV, CDR2 YYDKDF (reference sequence). With 1 base clipped from V and 6 bases from J, the junction kept 1 base outside the gene matches. Division of CD4+ cells produced a CD45RA+ naive subset and a CD45RA-negative memory subset. The assay was run at deep level. Repertoires were generated with immunoSEQ multiplex PCR, while TCRdb's copy carries only in-frame clones and drops some. Of about 1.5 million clones in the sample, 96% were seen once. This sample was taken from a study of shared clonotypes between healthy human individuals. Study-wide findings and caveats: Deeper or shallower sequencing was expected to change how clonotypes are shared among donors. Only a few donors were included, so the genetic and exposure-history diversity represented was limited.

Sequenced: naive CD4+ T cells sorted from blood. Subset reported: CD45RA+ positively selected. This chain joins TRBV15 and TRBJ2-7, with TRBD2 matching 12 bases. The sequence was obtained from a man aged 25-45 years in good health. CDR3 sequence reads: CATSRGLAGAEQYF. Here the CDR3 DNA reads TGTGCCACCAGCAGAGGACTAGCGGGAGCCGAGCAGTACTTC.